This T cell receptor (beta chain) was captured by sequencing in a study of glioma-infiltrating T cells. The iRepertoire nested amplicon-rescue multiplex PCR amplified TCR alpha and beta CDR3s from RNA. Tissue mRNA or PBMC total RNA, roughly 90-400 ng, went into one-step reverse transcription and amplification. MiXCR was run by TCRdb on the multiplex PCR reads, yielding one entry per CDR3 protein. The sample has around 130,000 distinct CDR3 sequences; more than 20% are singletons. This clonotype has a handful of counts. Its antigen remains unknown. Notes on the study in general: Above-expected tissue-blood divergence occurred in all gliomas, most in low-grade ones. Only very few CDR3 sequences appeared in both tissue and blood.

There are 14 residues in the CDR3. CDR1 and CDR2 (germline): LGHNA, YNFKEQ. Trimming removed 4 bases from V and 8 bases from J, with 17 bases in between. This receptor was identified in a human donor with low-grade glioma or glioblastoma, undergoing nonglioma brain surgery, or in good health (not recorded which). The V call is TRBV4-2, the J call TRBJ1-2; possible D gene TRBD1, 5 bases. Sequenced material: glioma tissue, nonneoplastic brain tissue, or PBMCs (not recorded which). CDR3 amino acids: CASSPNLPGDGYTF. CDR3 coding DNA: TGTGCCAGCAGCCCAAACCTCCCGGGGGACGGCTACACCTTC.